This TCR beta chain derives from a study of blood T cell repertoires in COVID-19. Some clones are missing from TCRdb's copy, which holds only in-frame ones; the method was immunoSEQ multiplex PCR. The sample consists of roughly 180,000 clones, 94% of them appearing once. This clone came up once. V was trimmed by 2 bases and J by 3 bases, leaving 18 bases between them. The CDR3 is made up of 17 amino acids. Germline CDR1 reads SGHTA; CDR2 reads FQGTGA. The chain employs TRBV7-3 and TRBJ2-3, with a weak D call TRBD1 (5 bases). Sequenced sample: peripheral blood. The TCR originated in a man under 40 with COVID-19, enrolled during active disease. The CDR3 region has the DNA TGTGCCAGCAGCTTAGAGGTGGCAGGGCTTTCGACAGATACGCAGTATTTT. Protein product: CASSLEVAGLSTDTQYF.